These T cell receptor beta chains were read from a single sample in a study of beta chain features in type 1 diabetes. Sequencing was performed with immunoSEQ multiplex PCR; in TCRdb, only in-frame clones are kept and a portion is missing. The table has about 240,000 clones, 25% to 30% seen once. Material for sequencing was central memory CD4+ T cells from blood. These receptors all stem from a man aged 25 to 40 in good health. The CDR3 runs from the conserved cysteine through the conserved F or W. A D gene is named only where the DNA matches it firmly. Clone size is stated in some rows and not others, as once, few, many or a class when expanded.

D	V	J	size	DNA	CDR3
.	TRBV7-2	TRBJ2-4	few	TGTGCCAGCAGCCTGGACCTGGGGGACATTCAGTACTTC	CASSLDLGDIQYF
.	TRBV29-1	TRBJ2-3	many	TGCAGCCCTACCTATCGCGAGGGGCCACAAGATACGCAGTATTTT	CSPTYREGPQDTQYF
TRBD2	TRBV18	TRBJ2-1	many	TGTGCCAGCTCACCGACTACGACTAGCGGGAGCACCCGCAATGAGCAGTTCTTC	CASSPTTTSGSTRNEQFF
TRBD1	TRBV30	TRBJ2-7	few	TGTGCCTGGAGACTAAGACAGGGTCTTAACTCCTACGAGCAGTACTTC	CAWRLRQGLNSYEQYF
TRBD2	TRBV7-2	TRBJ2-1	few	TGTGCCAGCAGCTTAAGGGCTAGCGGGAGGGCTGAGCAGTTCTTC	CASSLRASGRAEQFF
.	TRBV23-1	TRBJ2-4	.	TGCGCCAGCAGTCAATATAGTATTGGCTTCTTGGGCTTC	CASSQYSIGFLGF
TRBD2	TRBV9	TRBJ2-2	.	TGTGCCAGCAGCCTCTTAGGACTAGCGGGAGGGACCGGGGAGCTGTTTTTT	CASSLLGLAGGTGELFF
.	TRBV6-6	TRBJ1-1	few	TGTGCCAGCAACACACAAGGGGGCACTGAAGCTTTCTTT	CASNTQGGTEAFF
TRBD1	TRBV5-1	TRBJ2-2	few	TGCGCCAGCAGGTTAGGGGGCCAGGACACCGGGGAGCTGTTTTTT	CASRLGGQDTGELFF
.	TRBV2	TRBJ1-1	.	TGTGCCGGTCAACAGGGTGCGAACACTGAAGCTTTCTTT	CAGQQGANTEAFF
.	TRBV28	TRBJ2-7	.	TGTGCCAGCAGTCCCCTGACCTACGAGCAGTACTTC	CASSPLTYEQYF
.	TRBV7-9	TRBJ1-5	few	TGTGCCAGCAGCCTTCCAACCCATAGGGCCGTAACACAGCCCCAGCATTTT	CASSLPTHRAVTQPQHF
.	TRBV7-9	TRBJ1-1	.	TGTGCCAGCAGCTTGGAGCGGGGGAGGGAGACTGAAGCTTTCTTT	CASSLERGRETEAFF
TRBD1	TRBV29-1	TRBJ2-1	.	TGCAGCGTAGGGGGCCCCCTCAATGAGCAGTTCTTC	CSVGGPLNEQFF
.	TRBV7-9	TRBJ2-2	.	TGTGCCAGCAGCCCCGAGGGCCGGAGCGGGGAGCTGTTTTTT	CASSPEGRSGELFF
TRBD2	TRBV4-3	TRBJ2-2	few	TGCGCCAGCAGCCAAGATCTTTCTAGCGGGCCCATTGGGACCGGGGAGCTGTTTTTT	CASSQDLSSGPIGTGELFF
.	TRBV5-4	TRBJ2-5	few	TGTGCCAGCAGCGTGGGACAAACAGAGACCCAGTACTTC	CASSVGQTETQYF
.	TRBV29-1	TRBJ2-7	.	TGCAGCGGAGGTAAAGATGGGTACGAGCAGTACTTC	CSGGKDGYEQYF
.	TRBV25-1	TRBJ2-7	few	TGTGCCAGCAGTGAATCGGGGGCAGGGACGTCCTACGAGCAGTACTTC	CASSESGAGTSYEQYF
.	TRBV29-1	TRBJ1-2	.	TGCAGCGTCCTTCAGGACAGCAGCTATGGCTACACCTTC	CSVLQDSSYGYTF
.	TRBV28	TRBJ2-7	many	TGTGCCAGCAGTTTCCCACCCCTCTACGAGCAGTACTTC	CASSFPPLYEQYF
.	TRBV7-9	TRBJ2-7	.	TGTGCCAGCAGCTTAGCGTCTACCTACGAGCAGTACTTC	CASSLASTYEQYF
.	TRBV29-1	TRBJ2-2	.	TGCAGCGTTGTGCCCGACAGAAACACCGGGGAGCTGTTTTTT	CSVVPDRNTGELFF
.	TRBV11-2	TRBJ2-1	.	TGTGCCAGCAGCTTAGATCCGGCCTCCGGGGAGCAGTTCTTC	CASSLDPASGEQFF
TRBD1	TRBV19	TRBJ1-1	few	TGTGCCAGTAGTTCGACAGGGGGCAACACTGAAGCTTTCTTT	CASSSTGGNTEAFF
.	TRBV5-4	TRBJ2-7	.	TGTGCCAGCAGCCCACCCCAAAGGAACGAGCAGTACTTC	CASSPPQRNEQYF
.	TRBV29-1	TRBJ2-6	few	TGCAGCGTGGGACCGGGCGGTAGGGCCAACGTCCTGACTTTC	CSVGPGGRANVLTF
.	TRBV7-8	TRBJ1-1	.	TGTGCCAGCAGCTTAGGGAGATCGAACACTGAAGCTTTCTTT	CASSLGRSNTEAFF
.	TRBV6-5	TRBJ1-1	.	TGTGCCAGCACCCGGGGGGACACTGAAGCTTTCTTT	CASTRGDTEAFF
.	TRBV30	TRBJ1-5	.	TGTGCCTGGAGAAGGGGGAACAATCAGCCCCAGCATTTT	CAWRRGNNQPQHF
.	TRBV7-9	TRBJ2-7	few	TGTGCCAGCAGCGTTACCTACGAGCAGTACTTC	CASSVTYEQYF
.	TRBV28	TRBJ2-7	few	TGTGCCAGCAGTTACAGTAGGTACGAGCAGTACTTC	CASSYSRYEQYF
.	TRBV21-1	TRBJ2-2	few	TGTGCCAGCAGCCCAGGGGGTACCGCCACCGGGGAGCTGTTTTTT	CASSPGGTATGELFF
.	TRBV6-5	TRBJ2-6	.	TGTGCCAGCACTGAGAGGGGTGCTGGGGCCAACGTCCTGACTTTC	CASTERGAGANVLTF
.	TRBV4-2	TRBJ2-1	.	TGTGCCAGCAGCCAAGACCCGCTGGTTCTGAGCTCCTACAATGAGCAGTTCTTC	CASSQDPLVLSSYNEQFF
.	TRBV9	TRBJ2-3	.	TGTGCCAGCAGCGTAGGAGTTAGCACAGATACGCAGTATTTT	CASSVGVSTDTQYF
TRBD1	TRBV5-1	TRBJ2-7	.	TGCGCCAGCAGCTCGGGACAGGGAGTGGACGAGCAGTACTTC	CASSSGQGVDEQYF